Here is one TCR beta chain with its context. Its target is unknown. This record belongs to a study of T cell responses to AZD1222 COVID-19 vaccine. The method was immunoSEQ multiplex PCR; TCRdb's version includes in-frame clones alone and lacks a portion of them. The repertoire includes 110,000 to 150,000 clones, roughly 88% of them detected once, and about 3.5% sits in the top ten. The CDR3 has 13 residues. Looked up from germline, CDR1 is SGHRS and CDR2 is YFSETQ. The V and J ends lost 2 bases and 8 bases respectively, with 10 bases between them. Study-level points and caveats: Spike-specific TCR breadth and depth both grew after two AZD1222 doses.

The specimen comprised peripheral blood, sampled on day 0 of AZD1222 vaccination. The source of this sequence is an adult in good health. The V gene is TRBV5-1, the J gene TRBJ1-4; a weak D match, TRBD1 (6 bases). CDR3 nucleotides: TGCGCCAGCAGCTTCACACAGGGAGAAAAACTGTTTTTT. Its protein is CASSFTQGEKLFF.